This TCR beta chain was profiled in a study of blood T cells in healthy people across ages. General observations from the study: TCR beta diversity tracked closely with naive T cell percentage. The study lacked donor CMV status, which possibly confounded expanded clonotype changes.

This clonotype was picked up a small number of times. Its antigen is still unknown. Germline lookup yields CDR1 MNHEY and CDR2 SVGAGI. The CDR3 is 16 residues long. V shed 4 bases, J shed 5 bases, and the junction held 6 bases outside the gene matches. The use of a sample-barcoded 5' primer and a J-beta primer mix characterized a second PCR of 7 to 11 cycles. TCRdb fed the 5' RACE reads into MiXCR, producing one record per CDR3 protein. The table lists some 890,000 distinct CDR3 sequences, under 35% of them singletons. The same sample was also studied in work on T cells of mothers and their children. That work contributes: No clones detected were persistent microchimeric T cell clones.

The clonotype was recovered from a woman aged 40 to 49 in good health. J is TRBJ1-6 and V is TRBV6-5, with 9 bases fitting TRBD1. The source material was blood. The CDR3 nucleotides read TGTGCCAGCAGTTGGACAGGGGTGTTCAATAATTCACCCCTCCACTTT. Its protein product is CASSWTGVFNNSPLHF.